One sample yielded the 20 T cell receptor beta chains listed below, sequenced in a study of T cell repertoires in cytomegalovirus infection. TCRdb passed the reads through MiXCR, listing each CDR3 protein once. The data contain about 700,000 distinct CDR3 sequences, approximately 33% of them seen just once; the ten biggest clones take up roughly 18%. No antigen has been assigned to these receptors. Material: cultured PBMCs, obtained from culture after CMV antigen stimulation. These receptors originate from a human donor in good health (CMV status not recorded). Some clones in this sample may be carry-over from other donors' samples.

The DNA of the CDR3 is TGTGCCAGCAGCTTAGCTATGGGGGCTAGCGAATACAATGAGCAGTTCTTC. Translation gives CASSLAMGASEYNEQFF. The rearrangement links TRBV7-6 to TRBJ2-1; D possibly matches TRBD1 or TRBD2 (6 bases each). This CDR3 spans 17 amino acids. Germline CDR1 reads SGHVS; CDR2 reads FNYEAQ. Trimming took off 0 bases at V and 4 bases at J, with 16 bases between the two ends.

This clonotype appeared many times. The CDR3 loop reads CASSLELGASYEQYF. CDR3 bases: TGTGCCAGCAGCTTAGAGCTGGGGGCCAGTTACGAGCAGTACTTC. This chain uses TRBV7-2 with TRBJ2-7; D may be TRBD1 (6 bases). Germline CDR1 is SGHTA and CDR2 is FQGNSA. The CDR3 length is 15 residues. V lost 1 base, J lost 4 bases, and 14 bases lay in between.

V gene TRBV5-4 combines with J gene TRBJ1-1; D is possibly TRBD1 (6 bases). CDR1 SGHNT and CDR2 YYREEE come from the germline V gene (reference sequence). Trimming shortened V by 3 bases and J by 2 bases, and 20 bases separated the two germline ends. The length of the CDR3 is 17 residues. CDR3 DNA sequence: TGTGCCAGCAGCTATTACAGGGCCCGAGGCGGTAACACTGAAGCTTTCTTT. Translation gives CASSYYRARGGNTEAFF.

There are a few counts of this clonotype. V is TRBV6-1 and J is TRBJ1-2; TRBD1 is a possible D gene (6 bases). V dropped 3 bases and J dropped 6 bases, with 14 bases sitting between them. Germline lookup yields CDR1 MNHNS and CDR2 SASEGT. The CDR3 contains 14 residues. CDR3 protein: CASSDRGWGHGYTF. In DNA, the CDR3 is TGTGCCAGCAGTGACCGGGGTTGGGGGCATGGCTACACCTTC.

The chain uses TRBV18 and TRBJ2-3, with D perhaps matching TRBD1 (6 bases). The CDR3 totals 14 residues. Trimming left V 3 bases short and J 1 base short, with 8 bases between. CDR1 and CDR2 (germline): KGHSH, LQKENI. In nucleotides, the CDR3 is TGTGCCAGCTCACCTAAGGGGGGCACAGATACGCAGTATTTT. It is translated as CASSPKGGTDTQYF.

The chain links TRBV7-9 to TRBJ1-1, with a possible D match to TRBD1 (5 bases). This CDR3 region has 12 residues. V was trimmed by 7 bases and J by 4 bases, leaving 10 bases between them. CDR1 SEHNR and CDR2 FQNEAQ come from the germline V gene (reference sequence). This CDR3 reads CASTTGGTEAFF. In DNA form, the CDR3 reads TGTGCCAGCACCACCGGGGGCACTGAAGCTTTCTTT.

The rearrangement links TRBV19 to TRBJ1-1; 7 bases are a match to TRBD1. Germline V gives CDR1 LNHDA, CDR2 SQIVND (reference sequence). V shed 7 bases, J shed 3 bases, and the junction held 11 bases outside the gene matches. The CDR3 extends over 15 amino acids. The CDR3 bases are TGTGCCAGTATTGGGCAGGGGGTGAAGTACACTGAAGCTTTCTTT. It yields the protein CASIGQGVKYTEAFF.

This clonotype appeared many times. The CDR3 coding sequence is TGTGCCAGCAGCCCCTCCTTTGGCTACACCTTC. This gives the protein CASSPSFGYTF. This sequence joins TRBV7-2 and TRBJ1-2; no clear D. Trimming stripped 5 bases from V and 7 bases from J, with 8 bases between. CDR3 length equals 11 residues. Germline V gene sequence: CDR1 SGHTA, CDR2 FQGNSA.

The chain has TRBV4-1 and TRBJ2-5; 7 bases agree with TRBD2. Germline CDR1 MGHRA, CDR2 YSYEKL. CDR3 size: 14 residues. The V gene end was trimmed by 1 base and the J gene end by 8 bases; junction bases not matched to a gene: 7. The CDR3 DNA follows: TGCGCCAGCAGCCAAGGTTTACGGGGGGTAACCCAGTACTTC. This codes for CASSQGLRGVTQYF.

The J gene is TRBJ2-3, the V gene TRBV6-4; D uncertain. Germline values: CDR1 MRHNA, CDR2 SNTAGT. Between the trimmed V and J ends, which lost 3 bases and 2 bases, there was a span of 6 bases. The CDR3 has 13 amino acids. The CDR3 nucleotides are TGTGCCAGCAGTGAGGAGAACACAGATACGCAGTATTTT. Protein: CASSEENTDTQYF.

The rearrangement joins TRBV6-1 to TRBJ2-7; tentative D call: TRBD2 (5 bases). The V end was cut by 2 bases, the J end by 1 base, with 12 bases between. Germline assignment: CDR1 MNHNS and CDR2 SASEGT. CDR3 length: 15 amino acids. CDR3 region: CASSETVRGSYEQYF. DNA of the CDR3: TGTGCCAGCAGTGAAACGGTCCGGGGATCCTACGAGCAGTACTTC.

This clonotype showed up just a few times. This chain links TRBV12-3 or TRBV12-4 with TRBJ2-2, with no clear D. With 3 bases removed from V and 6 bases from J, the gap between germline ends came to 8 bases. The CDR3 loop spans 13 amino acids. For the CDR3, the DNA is TGTGCCAGCAGTTTCACGGGTGCCGGGGAGCTGTTTTTT. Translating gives CASSFTGAGELFF.

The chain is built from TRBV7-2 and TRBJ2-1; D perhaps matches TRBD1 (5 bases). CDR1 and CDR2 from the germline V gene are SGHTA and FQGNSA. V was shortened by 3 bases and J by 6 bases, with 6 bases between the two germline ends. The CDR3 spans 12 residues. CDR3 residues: CASSFRVNEQFF. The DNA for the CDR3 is TGTGCCAGCAGCTTCAGGGTCAATGAGCAGTTCTTC.

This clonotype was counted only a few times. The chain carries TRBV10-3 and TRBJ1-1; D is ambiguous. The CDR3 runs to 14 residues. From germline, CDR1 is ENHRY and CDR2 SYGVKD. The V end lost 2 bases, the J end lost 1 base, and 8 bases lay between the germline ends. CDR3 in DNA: TGTGCCATCAGTGAGGTCCGTGCGAACACTGAAGCTTTCTTT. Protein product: CAISEVRANTEAFF.

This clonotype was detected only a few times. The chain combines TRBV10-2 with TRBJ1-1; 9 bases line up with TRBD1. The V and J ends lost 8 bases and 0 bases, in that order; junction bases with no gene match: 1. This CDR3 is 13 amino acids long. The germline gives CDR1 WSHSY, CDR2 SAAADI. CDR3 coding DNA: TGCGCCAGCTGGGACAGGGTGAACACTGAAGCTTTCTTT. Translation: CASWDRVNTEAFF.

The CDR3, as DNA: TGCGCCAGCAGCCAAGGCGGGTCTCCGGCGGATACGCAGTATTTT. It translates to CASSQGGSPADTQYF. The rearrangement links TRBV4-3 to TRBJ2-3, with a tentative D call TRBD2 (5 bases). V was pared by 1 base and J by 6 bases, with 14 bases between. Germline CDR1 is LGHNA and CDR2 is YSLEER. This CDR3 has 15 residues.

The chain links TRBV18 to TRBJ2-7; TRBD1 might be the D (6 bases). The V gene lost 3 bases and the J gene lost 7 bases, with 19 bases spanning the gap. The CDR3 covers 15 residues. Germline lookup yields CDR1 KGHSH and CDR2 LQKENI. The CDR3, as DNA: TGTGCCAGCTCACCTCACTCGGGGACCCAGGGGGAGCAGTACTTC. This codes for CASSPHSGTQGEQYF.

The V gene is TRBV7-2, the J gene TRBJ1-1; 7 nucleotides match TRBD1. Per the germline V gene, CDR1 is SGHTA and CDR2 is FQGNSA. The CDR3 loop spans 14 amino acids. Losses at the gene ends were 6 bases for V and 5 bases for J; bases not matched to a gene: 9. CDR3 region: CASRAYSGGTEAFF. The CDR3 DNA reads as TGTGCCAGCAGGGCCTACTCAGGGGGGACTGAAGCTTTCTTT.

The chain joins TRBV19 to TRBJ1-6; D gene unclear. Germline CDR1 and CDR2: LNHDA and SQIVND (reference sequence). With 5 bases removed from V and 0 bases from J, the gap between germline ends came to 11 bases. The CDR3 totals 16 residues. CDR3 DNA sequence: TGTGCCAGTAGTCTCAGGTCAAGCTCCTATAATTCACCCCTCCACTTT. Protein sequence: CASSLRSSSYNSPLHF.

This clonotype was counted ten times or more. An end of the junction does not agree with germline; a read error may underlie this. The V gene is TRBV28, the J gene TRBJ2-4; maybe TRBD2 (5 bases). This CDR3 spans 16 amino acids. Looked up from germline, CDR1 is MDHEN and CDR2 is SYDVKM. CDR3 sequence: CASSFPASLAKNIQYF. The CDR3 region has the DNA TGTGCCAGCAGTTTCCCCGCAAGCCTAGCCAAAAACATCCAGTACTTC.